This T cell receptor (beta chain) comes out of a study of T cell changes during pregnancy in multiple sclerosis. V lost 6 bases, J lost 0 bases, and 4 bases stayed unmatched. The CDR3 consists of 15 residues. The V gene's germline CDR1 is SNHLY and CDR2 FYNNEI. Measured with immunoSEQ multiplex PCR; TCRdb has only the in-frame clones, and not every one. Of about 21,000 clones in the sample, 80% to 90% were seen once. The V call is TRBV2, the J call TRBJ2-1, with 8 nucleotides matching TRBD2. The sample was CD8+ T cells from peripheral blood mononuclear cells, taken in the second trimester of pregnancy. The origin of this receptor is a female donor in good health, enrolled as a control in a pregnancy study. In nucleotides, the CDR3 is TGTGCCAGCAGGGTCGGGGGGGGCTCCTACAATGAGCAGTTCTTC. This gives the protein CASRVGGGSYNEQFF.